The source of this T cell receptor (beta chain) is a study of radiotherapy plus CTLA-4 blockade in lung cancer. Assay used: immunoSEQ multiplex PCR; TCRdb lists only in-frame clones, some missing. Counted here are some 40,000 clones, just under 80% occurring once; the ten biggest clones make up about 22%. CDR3 size: 12 residues. V lost 6 bases and J 13 bases, leaving 13 bases between the germline ends. CDR1 is LNHDA and CDR2 is SQIVND in the germline V gene (reference sequence). This clonotype was obtained from a human donor with non-small cell lung cancer that progressed on radiotherapy plus ipilimumab. The material was peripheral blood, obtained from a patient treated with radiotherapy plus ipilimumab. The chain uses TRBV19 and TRBJ1-6; D uncertain. CDR3 nucleotide sequence: TGTGCCAGTAGCGCGACTAGTGGCCCCCTCCACTTT. Protein product: CASSATSGPLHF.